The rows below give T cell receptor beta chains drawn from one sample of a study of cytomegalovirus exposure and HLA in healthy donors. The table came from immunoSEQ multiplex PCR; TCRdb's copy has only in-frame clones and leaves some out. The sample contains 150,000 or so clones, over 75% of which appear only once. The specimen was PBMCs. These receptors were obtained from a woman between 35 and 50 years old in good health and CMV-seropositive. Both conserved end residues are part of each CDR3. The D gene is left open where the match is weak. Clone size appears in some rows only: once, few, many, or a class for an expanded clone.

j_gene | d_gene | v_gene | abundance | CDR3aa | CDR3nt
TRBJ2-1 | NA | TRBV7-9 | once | CASSRVARGYNEQFF | TGTGCCAGCAGTAGAGTTGCCCGGGGCTACAATGAGCAGTTCTTC
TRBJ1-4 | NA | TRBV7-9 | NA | CASSSLSRIFGEKLFF | TGTGCCAGCAGTTCCCTTTCGAGAATTTTCGGGGAAAAACTGTTTTTT
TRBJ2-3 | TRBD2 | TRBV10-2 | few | CASAVAGYQGDTQYF | TGCGCCAGCGCAGTAGCGGGGTACCAGGGAGATACGCAGTATTTT
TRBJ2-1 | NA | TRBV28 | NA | CASDSVSSYNEQFF | TGTGCCAGCGACAGCGTTAGCTCCTACAATGAGCAGTTCTTC
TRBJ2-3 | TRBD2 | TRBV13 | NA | CASSFRPRAGGPDTQYF | TGTGCCAGCAGCTTCCGGCCCAGGGCGGGAGGGCCAGATACGCAGTATTTT
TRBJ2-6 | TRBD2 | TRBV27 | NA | CASAPGGTGANVLTF | TGTGCCAGCGCCCCCGGGGGGACCGGGGCCAACGTCCTGACTTTC
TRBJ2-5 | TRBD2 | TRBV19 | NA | CASSTAGLAGTQETQYF | TGTGCCAGTAGTACGGCGGGACTAGCGGGCACCCAAGAGACCCAGTACTTC
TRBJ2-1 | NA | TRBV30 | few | CAWSDPRGGEQFF | TGTGCCTGGAGTGATCCCAGGGGTGGTGAGCAGTTCTTC
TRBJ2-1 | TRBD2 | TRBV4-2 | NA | CASSQDPFSSGSSYNEQFF | TGTGCCAGCAGCCAAGATCCCTTCTCTAGCGGGAGCTCCTACAATGAGCAGTTCTTC
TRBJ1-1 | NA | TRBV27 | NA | CASSFTGFVTEAFF | TGTGCCAGCAGTTTTACAGGGTTTGTCACTGAAGCTTTCTTT
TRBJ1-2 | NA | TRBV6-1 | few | CASSLFRAGDYGYTF | TGTGCCAGCAGTTTATTTAGAGCAGGGGACTATGGCTACACCTTC
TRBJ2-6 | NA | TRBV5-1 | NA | CASSSQLAVSGANVLTF | TGCGCCAGCAGCTCTCAATTGGCGGTTTCTGGCGCCAACGTCCTGACTTTC
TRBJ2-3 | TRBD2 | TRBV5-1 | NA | CASSRLGGGRADTQYF | TGCGCCAGCAGCCGCCTAGGTGGCGGGAGGGCAGATACGCAGTATTTT
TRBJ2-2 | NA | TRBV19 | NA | CASSSGPPASGTGELFF | TGTGCCAGTAGTTCAGGGCCCCCCGCCTCGGGCACCGGGGAGCTGTTTTTT
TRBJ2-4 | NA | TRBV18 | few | CASSPGGSKNIQYF | TGTGCCAGCTCACCTGGAGGGAGCAAAAACATTCAGTACTTC
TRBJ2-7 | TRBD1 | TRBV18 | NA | CASSPWGQGYYEQYF | TGTGCCAGCTCACCGTGGGGACAGGGTTACTACGAGCAGTACTTC
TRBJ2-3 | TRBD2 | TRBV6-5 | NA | CASRSSGRISDTQYF | TGTGCCAGCAGGTCTAGCGGGAGGATCTCAGATACGCAGTATTTT
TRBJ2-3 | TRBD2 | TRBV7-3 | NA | CASSLGLASDTQYF | TGTGCCAGCAGCTTGGGACTAGCATCAGATACGCAGTATTTT
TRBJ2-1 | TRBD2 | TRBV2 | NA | CASREGLAIRSYNEQFF | TGTGCCAGCAGGGAGGGACTAGCGATCCGCTCCTACAATGAGCAGTTCTTC
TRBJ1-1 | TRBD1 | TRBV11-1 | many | CASSPRQGINTEAFF | TGTGCCAGCAGCCCACGACAGGGGATAAACACTGAAGCTTTCTTT
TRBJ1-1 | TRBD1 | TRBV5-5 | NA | CASSVAGGNTEAFF | TGTGCCAGCAGCGTGGCAGGGGGTAACACTGAAGCTTTCTTT
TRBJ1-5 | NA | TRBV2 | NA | CASRAGTQSNQPQHF | TGTGCCAGCAGGGCCGGGACACAAAGCAATCAGCCCCAGCATTTT
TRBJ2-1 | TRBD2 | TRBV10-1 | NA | CASSPGLAGGESYNEQFF | TGCGCCAGCAGCCCTGGACTAGCGGGAGGGGAGTCCTACAATGAGCAGTTCTTC
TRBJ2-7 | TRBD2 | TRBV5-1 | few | CASSLTTSAPYEQYF | TGCGCCAGCAGCCTTACGACTAGCGCTCCCTACGAGCAGTACTTC
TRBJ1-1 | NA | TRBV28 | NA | CASSPPDSLNTEAFF | TGTGCCAGCAGTCCCCCGGACAGCCTGAACACTGAAGCTTTCTTT
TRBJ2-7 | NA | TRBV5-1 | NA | CASSYDSLVYEQYF | TGCGCCAGCAGCTATGACAGCCTGGTCTACGAGCAGTACTTC
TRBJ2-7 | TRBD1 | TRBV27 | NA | CASSPTGVYEQYF | TGTGCCAGCAGTCCCACAGGGGTTTACGAGCAGTACTTC
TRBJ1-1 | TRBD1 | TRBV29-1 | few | CSVEPGQGFTEAFF | TGCAGCGTCGAGCCGGGACAGGGATTCACTGAAGCTTTCTTT
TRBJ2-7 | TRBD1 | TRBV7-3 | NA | CASSKTGSGYEQYF | TGTGCCAGCAGCAAGACAGGGTCGGGATACGAGCAGTACTTC
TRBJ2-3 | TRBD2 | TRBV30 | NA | CAWRPGGRKNTDTQYF | TGTGCCTGGAGACCCGGCGGGAGGAAAAACACAGATACGCAGTATTTT
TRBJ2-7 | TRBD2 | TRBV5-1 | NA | CASSLVLAGTYEQYF | TGCGCCAGCAGCTTGGTCCTAGCGGGAACCTACGAGCAGTACTTC
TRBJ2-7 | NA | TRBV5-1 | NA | CASSYRNSYEQYF | TGCGCCAGCAGTTACAGGAACTCCTACGAGCAGTACTTC
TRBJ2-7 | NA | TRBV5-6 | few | CASSPRGGVYEQYF | TGTGCCAGCAGCCCCCGGGGTGGAGTCTACGAGCAGTACTTC
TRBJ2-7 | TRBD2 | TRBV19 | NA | CASSIVASGGYEQYF | TGTGCCAGTAGTATAGTGGCTAGCGGAGGGTACGAGCAGTACTTC
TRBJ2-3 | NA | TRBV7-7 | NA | CASSASGESTQYF | TGTGCCAGCAGCGCCTCAGGGGAGAGTACGCAGTATTTT
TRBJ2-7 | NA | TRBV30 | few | CAWSVRTFEQYF | TGTGCCTGGAGTGTACGTACATTCGAGCAGTACTTC
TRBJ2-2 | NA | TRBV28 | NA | CATDPPGTGELFF | TGTGCCACCGACCCCCCGGGGACCGGGGAGCTGTTTTTT